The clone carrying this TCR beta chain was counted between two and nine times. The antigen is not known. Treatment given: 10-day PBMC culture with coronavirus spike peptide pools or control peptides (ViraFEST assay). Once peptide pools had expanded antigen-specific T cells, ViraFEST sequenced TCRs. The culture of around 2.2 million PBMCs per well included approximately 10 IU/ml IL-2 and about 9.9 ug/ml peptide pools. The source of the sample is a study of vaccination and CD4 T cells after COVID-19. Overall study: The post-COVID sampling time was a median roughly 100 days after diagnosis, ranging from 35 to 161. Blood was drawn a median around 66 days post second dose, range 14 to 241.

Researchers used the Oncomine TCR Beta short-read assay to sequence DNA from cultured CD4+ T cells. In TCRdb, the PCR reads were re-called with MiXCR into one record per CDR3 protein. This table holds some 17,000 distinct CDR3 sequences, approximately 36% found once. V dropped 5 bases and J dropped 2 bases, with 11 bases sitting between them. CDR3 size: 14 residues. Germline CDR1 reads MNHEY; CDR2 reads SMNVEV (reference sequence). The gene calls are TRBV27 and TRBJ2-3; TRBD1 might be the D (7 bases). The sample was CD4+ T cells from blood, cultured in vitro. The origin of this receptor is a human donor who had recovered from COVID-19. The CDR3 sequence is CASSNRGLTDTQYF. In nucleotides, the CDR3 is TGTGCCAGCAGTAACAGGGGACTCACAGATACGCAGTATTTT.